This T cell receptor beta chain derives from a study of Graves' ophthalmopathy and Graves' hyperthyroidism. This clonotype was recorded many times. CDR1 MNHNY and CDR2 SVGAGI come from the germline V gene (reference sequence). This CDR3 is built from 21 residues. Between the trimmed V and J ends, which lost 4 bases and 0 bases, there was a span of 27 bases. Transcripts of RNA were the source for amplifying TCR beta CDR3 regions. HTBI primers primed a first-round RT-PCR, and a second-round multiplex PCR followed. In TCRdb, the multiplex PCR reads were re-called with MiXCR into one record per CDR3 protein. The sample comprises under 200,000 distinct CDR3 sequences, about 40% of which are singletons, and roughly 6% rests with the top ten.

This TCR came from a woman in her thirties or forties with Graves' ophthalmopathy. The rearrangement links TRBV6-6 to TRBJ2-2; D is undetermined. Sequencing was carried out using peripheral blood. CDR3 protein: CASSSIYRYTSGGANTGELFF. The CDR3, as DNA: TGTGCCAGCAGTTCAATTTATCGATACACTTCGGGCGGTGCGAACACCGGGGAGCTGTTTTTT.